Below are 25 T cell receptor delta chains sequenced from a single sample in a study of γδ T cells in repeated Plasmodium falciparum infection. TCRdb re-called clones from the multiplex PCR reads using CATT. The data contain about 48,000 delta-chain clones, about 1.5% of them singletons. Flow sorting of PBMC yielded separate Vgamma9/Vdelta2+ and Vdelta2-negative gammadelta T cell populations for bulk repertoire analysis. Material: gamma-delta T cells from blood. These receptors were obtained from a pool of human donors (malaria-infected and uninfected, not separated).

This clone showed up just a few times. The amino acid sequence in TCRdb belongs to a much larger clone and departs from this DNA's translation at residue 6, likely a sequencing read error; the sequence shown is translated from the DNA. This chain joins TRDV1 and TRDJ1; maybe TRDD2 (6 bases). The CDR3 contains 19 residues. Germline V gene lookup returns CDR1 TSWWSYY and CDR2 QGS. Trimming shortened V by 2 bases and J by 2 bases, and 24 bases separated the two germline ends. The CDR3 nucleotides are TGTGCTCTTGGGGAAATGTCCTACGTAGGGATTAAGTGGACCGATAAACTCATCTTT. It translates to CALGEMSYVGIKWTDKLIF.

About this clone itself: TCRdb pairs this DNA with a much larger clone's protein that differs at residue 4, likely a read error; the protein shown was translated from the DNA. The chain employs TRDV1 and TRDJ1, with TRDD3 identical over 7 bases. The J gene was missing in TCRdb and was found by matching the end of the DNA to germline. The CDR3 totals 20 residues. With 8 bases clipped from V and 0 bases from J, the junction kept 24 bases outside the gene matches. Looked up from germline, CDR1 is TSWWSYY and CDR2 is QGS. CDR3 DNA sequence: TGTGCTCTTATCCCCTTGTCCTGGGGGTCCCCCGGTTGGTACACCGATAAACTCATCTTT. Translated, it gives CALIPLSWGSPGWYTDKLIF.

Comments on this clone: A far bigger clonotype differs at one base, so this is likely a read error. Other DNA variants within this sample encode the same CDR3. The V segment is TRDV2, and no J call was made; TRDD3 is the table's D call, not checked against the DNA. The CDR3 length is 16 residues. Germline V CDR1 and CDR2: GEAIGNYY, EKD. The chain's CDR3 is CACDTVGLGDTDKLIF. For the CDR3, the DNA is TGTGCCTGTGACACGGTAGGACTGGGGGATACAGATAAGCTCATCTTT.

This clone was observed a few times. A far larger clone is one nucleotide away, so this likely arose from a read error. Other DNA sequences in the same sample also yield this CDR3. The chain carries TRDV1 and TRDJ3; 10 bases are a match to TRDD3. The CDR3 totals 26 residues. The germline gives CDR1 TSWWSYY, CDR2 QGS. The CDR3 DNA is TGTGCTCTTGGGGGAACTAAAGTCCAAAAGGGGGATACGCTTAGGGAGTTCTCCTGGGACACCCGACAGATGTTCTTC. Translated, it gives CALGGTKVQKGDTLREFSWDTRQMFF.

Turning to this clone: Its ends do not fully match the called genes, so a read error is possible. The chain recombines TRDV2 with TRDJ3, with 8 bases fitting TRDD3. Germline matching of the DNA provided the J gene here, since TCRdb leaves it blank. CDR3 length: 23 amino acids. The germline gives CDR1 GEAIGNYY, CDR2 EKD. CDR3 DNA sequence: TGTGCCTGTGACGCCGTCTTAACAGAGACTGGGGGTTACAGCTCCCGGGACACCCGACAGATGTTTTTC. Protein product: CACDAVLTETGGYSSRDTRQMFF.

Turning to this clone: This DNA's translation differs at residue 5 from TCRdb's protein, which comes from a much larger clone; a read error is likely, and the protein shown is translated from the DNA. The CDR3 DNA follows: TGTGCTCTTAGCCTCTTGTCCTGGGGGTCCCCCGGTTGGTACACCGATAAACTCATCTTT. This encodes CALSLLSWGSPGWYTDKLIF. J is TRDJ1 and V is TRDV1, with 7 bases matching TRDD3. The CDR3 length is 20 residues. Germline CDR1 TSWWSYY, CDR2 QGS. The J segment lost 0 bases and the V segment lost 8 bases, leaving 24 bases of the junction unmatched.

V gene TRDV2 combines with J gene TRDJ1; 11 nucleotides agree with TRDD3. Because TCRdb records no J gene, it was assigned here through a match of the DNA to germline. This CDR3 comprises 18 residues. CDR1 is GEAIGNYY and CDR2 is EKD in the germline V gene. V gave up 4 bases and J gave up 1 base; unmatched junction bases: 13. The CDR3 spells CACDHLNLGDTRTDKLIF. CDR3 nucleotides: TGTGCCTGTGATCATCTCAACCTGGGGGATACACGCACCGATAAACTCATCTTT.

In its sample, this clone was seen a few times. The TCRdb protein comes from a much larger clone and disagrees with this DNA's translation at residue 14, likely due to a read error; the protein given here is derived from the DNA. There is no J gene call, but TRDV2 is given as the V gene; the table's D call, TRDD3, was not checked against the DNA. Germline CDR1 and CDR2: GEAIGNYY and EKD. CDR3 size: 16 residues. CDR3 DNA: TGTGCCTGTGACACCCTGGGGGATACTCAGACCGATAAACCCATCTTT. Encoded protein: CACDTLGDTQTDKPIF.

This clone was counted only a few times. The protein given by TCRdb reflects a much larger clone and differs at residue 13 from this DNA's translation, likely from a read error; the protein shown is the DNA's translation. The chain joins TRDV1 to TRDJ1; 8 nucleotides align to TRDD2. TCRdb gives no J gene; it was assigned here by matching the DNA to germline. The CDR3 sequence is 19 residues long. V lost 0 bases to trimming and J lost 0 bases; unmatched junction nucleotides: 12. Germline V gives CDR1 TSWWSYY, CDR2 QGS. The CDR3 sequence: CALGELHLPTKGYTDKLIF. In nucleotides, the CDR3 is TGTGCTCTTGGGGAACTTCATCTTCCTACGAAGGGTTACACCGATAAACTCATCTTT.

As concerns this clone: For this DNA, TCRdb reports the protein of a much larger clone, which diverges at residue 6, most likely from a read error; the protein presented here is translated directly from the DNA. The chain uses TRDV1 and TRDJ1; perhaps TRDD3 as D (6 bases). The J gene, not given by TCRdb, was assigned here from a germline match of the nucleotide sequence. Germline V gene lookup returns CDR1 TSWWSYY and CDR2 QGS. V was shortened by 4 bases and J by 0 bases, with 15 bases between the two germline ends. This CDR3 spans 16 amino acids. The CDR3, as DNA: TGTGCTCTTGGGGCTGACCGGGGGGGAAACACCGATAAACTCATCTTT. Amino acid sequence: CALGADRGGNTDKLIF.

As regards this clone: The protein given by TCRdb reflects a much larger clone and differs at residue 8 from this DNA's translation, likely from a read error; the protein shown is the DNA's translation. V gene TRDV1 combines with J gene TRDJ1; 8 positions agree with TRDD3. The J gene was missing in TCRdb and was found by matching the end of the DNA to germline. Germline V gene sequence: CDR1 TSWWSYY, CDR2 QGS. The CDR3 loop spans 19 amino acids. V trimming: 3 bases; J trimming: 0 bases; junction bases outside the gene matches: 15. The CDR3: CALGDLYLYRGGYTDKLIF. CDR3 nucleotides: TGTGCTCTTGGGGACCTCTACCTCTACCGTGGGGGATACACCGATAAACTCATCTTT.

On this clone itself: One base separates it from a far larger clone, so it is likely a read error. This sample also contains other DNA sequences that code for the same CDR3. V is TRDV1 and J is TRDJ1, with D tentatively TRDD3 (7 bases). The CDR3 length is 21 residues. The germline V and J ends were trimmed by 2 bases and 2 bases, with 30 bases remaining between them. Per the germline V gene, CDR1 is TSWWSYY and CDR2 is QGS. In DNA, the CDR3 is TGTGCTCTTGGGGAATTTTTCCTAGCCTACTGGGGCCCTATAGGGACCGATAAACTCATCTTT. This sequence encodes CALGEFFLAYWGPIGTDKLIF.

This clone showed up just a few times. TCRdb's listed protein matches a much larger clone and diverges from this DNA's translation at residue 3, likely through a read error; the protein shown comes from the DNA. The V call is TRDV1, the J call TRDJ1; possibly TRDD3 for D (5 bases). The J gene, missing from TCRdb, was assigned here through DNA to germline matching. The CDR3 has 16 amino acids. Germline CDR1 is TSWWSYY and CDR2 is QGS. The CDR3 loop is CAPGRRAPPYTDKLIF. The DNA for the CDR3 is TGTGCTCCTGGGAGGCGGGCTCCTCCGTACACCGATAAACTCATCTTT.

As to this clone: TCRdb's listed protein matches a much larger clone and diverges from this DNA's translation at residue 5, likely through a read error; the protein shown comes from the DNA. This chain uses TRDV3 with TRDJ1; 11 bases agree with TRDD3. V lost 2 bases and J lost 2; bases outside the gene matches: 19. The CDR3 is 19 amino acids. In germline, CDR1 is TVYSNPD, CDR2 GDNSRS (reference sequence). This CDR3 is CAFRHPLCTGGYPTDKLIF. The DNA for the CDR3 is TGTGCCTTTCGCCATCCCCTATGTACTGGGGGATATCCGACCGATAAACTCATCTTT.

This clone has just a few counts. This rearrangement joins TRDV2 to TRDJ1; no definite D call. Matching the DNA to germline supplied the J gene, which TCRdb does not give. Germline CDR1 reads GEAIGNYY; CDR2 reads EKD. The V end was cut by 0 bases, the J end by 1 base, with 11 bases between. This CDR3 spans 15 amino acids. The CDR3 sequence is CACDTEEEGTDKLIF. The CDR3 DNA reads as TGTGCCTGTGACACCGAGGAAGAGGGCACCGATAAACTCATCTTT.

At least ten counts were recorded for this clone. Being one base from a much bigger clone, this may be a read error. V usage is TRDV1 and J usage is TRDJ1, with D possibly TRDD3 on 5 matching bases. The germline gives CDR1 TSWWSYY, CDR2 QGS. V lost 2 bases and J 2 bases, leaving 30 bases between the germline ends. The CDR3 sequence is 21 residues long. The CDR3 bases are TGTGCTCTTGGGGAATGTCCCCAGAAGCGGGATTATGCCCTTTCTACCGATAAACTCATCTTT. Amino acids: CALGECPQKRDYALSTDKLIF.

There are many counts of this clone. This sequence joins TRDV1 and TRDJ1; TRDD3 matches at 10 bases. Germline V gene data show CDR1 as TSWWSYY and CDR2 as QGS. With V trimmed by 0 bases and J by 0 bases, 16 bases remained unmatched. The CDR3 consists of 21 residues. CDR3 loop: CALGELGSSRYWGIYTDKLIF. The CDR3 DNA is TGTGCTCTTGGGGAACTAGGGTCTTCCCGATACTGGGGGATCTACACCGATAAACTCATCTTT.

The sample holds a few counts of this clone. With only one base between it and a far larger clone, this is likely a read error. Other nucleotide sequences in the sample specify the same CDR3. The CDR3 loop reads CALGEPLVLGELNTDKLIF. Here the CDR3 DNA reads TGTGCTCTTGGGGAACCCCTCGTCTTAGGGGAGCTCAACACCGATAAACTCATCTTT. The rearrangement joins TRDV1 to TRDJ1; TRDD3 might be the D (5 bases). Assignment of the J gene here rests on matching the DNA to germline, because TCRdb gives none. The length of the CDR3 is 19 residues. With 1 base removed from V and 0 bases from J, the gap between germline ends came to 21 bases. Per germline, CDR1 TSWWSYY and CDR2 QGS.

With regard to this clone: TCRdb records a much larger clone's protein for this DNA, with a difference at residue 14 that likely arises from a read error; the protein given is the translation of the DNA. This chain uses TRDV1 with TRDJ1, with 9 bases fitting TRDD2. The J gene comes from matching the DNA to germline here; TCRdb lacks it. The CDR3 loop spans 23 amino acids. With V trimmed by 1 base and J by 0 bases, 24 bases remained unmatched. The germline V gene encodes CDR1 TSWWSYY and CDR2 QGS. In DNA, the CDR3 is TGTGCTCTTGGGGAACATTGTTGTAGGCCTTCCTACTCCTGCGGGGGATACACCGATAAACTCATCTTT. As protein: CALGEHCCRPSYSCGGYTDKLIF.

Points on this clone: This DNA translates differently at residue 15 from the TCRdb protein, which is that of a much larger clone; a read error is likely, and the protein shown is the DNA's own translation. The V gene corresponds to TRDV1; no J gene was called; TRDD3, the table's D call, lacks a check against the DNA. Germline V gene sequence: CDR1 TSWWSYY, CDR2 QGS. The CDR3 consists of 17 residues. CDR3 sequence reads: CALGELRAGGLRYKPIF. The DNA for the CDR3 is TGTGCTCTTGGGGAGCTACGTGCTGGGGGATTAAGATATAAACCCATCTTT.

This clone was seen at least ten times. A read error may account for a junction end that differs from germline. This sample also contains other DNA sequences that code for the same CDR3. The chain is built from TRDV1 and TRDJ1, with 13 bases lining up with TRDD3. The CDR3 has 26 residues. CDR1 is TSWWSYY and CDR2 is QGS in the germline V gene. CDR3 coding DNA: TGTGCCCTTGGGGAAAAATCGTTCCTAAGGGTTTTAACTGGGGGATACGCCGTGAAGTTCTCCGATAAACTCATCTTT. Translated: CALGEKSFLRVLTGGYAVKFSDKLIF.

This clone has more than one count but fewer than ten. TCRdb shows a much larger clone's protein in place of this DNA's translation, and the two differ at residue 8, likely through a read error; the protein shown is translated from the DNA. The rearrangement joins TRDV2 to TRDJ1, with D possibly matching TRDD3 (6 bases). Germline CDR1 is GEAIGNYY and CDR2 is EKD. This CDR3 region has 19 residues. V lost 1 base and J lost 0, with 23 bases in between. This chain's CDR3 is CACDTGSCTGLLYTDKLIF. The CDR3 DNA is TGTGCCTGTGACACGGGATCCTGCACTGGGCTACTTTACACCGATAAACTCATCTTT.

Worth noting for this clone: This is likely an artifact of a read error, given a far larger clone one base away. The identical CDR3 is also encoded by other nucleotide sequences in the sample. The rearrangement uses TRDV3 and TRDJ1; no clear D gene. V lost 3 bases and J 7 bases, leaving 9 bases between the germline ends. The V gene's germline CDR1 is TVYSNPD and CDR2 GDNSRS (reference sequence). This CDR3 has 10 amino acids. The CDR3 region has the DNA TGTGCCTTCCGATTGAGTAAACTCATCTTT. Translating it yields CAFRLSKLIF.

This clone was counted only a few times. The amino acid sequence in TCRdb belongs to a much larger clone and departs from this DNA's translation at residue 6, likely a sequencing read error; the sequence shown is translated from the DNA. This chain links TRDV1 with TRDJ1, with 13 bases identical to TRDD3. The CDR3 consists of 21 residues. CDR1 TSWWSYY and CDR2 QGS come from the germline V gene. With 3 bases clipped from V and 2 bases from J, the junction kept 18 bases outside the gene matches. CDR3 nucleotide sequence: TGTGCTCTTGGGGAGGCTAGGGGTAAACTGGGGGATACGCCGGGGACCGATAAACTCATCTTT. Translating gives CALGEARGKLGDTPGTDKLIF.

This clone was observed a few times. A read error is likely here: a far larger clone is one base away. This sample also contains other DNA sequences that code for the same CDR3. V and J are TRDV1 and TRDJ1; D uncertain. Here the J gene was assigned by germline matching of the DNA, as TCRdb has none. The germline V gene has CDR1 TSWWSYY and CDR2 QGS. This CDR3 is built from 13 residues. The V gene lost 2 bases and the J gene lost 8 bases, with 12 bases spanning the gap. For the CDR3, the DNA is TGTGCTCTTGGGGAAGTAATTCACGACAAACTCATCTTT. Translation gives CALGEVIHDKLIF.